This paragraph covers one TCR beta chain sequence. Antigen unknown. Of the isolated RNA, all was reverse transcribed, and so the sequenced material was expressed TCRB transcripts. The study sequenced naive, central memory and regulatory T cell samples to an average of about 4 million reads. Data came from immunoSEQ multiplex PCR; TCRdb stores just in-frame clones and leaves some out. Here the sample spans around 190,000 clones, approximately 13% being singletons. These data belong to a study of beta chain features in type 1 diabetes. General study results and limits: Patients and controls would share equally any PCR tilt toward shorter templates.

On average, the one heparinised blood draw given by each donor was around 110 mL. The V end was cut by 6 bases, the J end by 3 bases, with 6 bases between. This CDR3 has 11 residues. Germline CDR1 MDHEN, CDR2 SYDVKM. This rearrangement joins TRBV28 to TRBJ2-7; D gene unclear. Material: central memory CD4+ T cells from blood. This TCR was sampled from a woman aged 18-29 years in good health. The CDR3 bases are TGTGCCAGCAGGACTTACTACGAGCAGTACTTC. It encodes CASRTYYEQYF.